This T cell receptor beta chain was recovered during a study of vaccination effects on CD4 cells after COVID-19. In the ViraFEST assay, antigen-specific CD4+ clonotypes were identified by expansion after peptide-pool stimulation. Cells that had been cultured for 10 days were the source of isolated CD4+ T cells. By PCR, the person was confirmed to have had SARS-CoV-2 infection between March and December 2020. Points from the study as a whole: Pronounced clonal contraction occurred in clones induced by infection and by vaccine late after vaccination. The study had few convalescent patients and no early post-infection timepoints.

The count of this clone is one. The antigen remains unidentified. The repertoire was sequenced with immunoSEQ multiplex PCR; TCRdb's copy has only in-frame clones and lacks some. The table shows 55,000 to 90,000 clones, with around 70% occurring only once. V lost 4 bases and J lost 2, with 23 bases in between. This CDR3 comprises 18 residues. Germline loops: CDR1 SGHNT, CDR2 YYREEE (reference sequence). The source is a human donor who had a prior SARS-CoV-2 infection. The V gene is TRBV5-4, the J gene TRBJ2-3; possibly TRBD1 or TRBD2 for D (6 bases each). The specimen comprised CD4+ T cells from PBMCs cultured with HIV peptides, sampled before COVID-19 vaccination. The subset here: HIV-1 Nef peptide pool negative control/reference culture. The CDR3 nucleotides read TGTGCCAGCAGCCTCGGTGGGGGCCAACGCGGGGTCACAGATACGCAGTATTTT. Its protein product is CASSLGGGQRGVTDTQYF. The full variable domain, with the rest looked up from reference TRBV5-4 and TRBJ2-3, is ETGVTQSPTHLIKTRGQQVTLRCSSQSGHNTVSWYQQALGQGPQFIFQYYREEENGRGNFPPRFSGLQFPNYSSELNVNALELDDSALYLCASSLGGGQRGVTDTQYFGPGTRLTVL.